The 30 T cell receptor beta chains below come from one sample, sequenced in a study of blood T cell repertoires in COVID-19 (TCRdb year 2020). The library was built by means of the immunoSEQ multiplex PCR assay. The immuneACCESS repertoire file appears here via TCRdb, limited to in-frame rearrangements. These files lack a portion of the clones; in checked studies, under half of the deficit traces to unresolved V genes, and the cause of the others is not known. This sample lists about 480,000 clones; more than 85% were detected once. About 4.5% of the sample belongs to the ten largest clones. The specimen sequenced was peripheral blood. The receptors shown here come from a woman in her twenties or thirties with acute or convalescent COVID-19.

The rearrangement joins TRBV6-5 to TRBJ2-3, with D possibly TRBD1 on 6 matching bases. In germline, CDR1 is MNHEY, CDR2 SVGAGI. V lost 6 bases and J lost 2, with 15 bases in between. The CDR3 totals 15 residues. CDR3 residues: CASSLPNRATDTQYF. The CDR3 DNA follows: TGTGCCAGCAGCCTACCCAACAGGGCCACAGATACGCAGTATTTT.

This chain joins TRBV7-3 and TRBJ2-3, with TRBD1 matching over 7 bases. The CDR3 extends over 13 amino acids. Looked up from germline, CDR1 is SGHTA and CDR2 is FQGTGA. J was trimmed by 4 bases and V by 4 bases; bases with no gene match: 2. The CDR3 nucleotides are TGTGCCAGCAGCTCGACAGGGTCAGATACGCAGTATTTT. Amino acids: CASSSTGSDTQYF.

The chain joins TRBV29-1 to TRBJ1-2; 9 bases map to TRBD1. The CDR3 has 12 residues. V was clipped by 5 bases and J by 6 bases; unmatched bases: 4. Germline CDR1 reads SQVTM; CDR2 reads ANQGSEA. CDR3 amino acids: CSVSRTGDGYTF. The CDR3 DNA sequence: TGCAGCGTTTCTAGGACAGGGGATGGCTACACCTTC.

This clone has only one observation. V gene TRBV5-6 combines with J gene TRBJ2-7; TRBD1 agrees at 7 bases. The V and J ends lost 1 base and 6 bases, in that order; junction bases with no gene match: 1. Germline values: CDR1 SGHDT, CDR2 YYEEEE. The CDR3 runs to 12 residues. The CDR3 DNA reads TGTGCCAGCAGCTTGTACAGGGGCGAGCAGTACTTC. Its translation is CASSLYRGEQYF.

In DNA, the CDR3 is TGTGCCAGCAGCTTATACGACGGCGGCGCAACTAATGAAAAACTGTTTTTT. It translates to CASSLYDGGATNEKLFF. V usage is TRBV5-6 and J usage is TRBJ1-4; D is ambiguous. V was cut by 2 bases and J by 0 bases, with 14 bases left in between. This CDR3 contains 17 residues. Germline lookup yields CDR1 SGHDT and CDR2 YYEEEE.

This clone was seen a handful of times. The chain combines TRBV2 with TRBJ1-2; D possibly corresponds to TRBD1 (5 bases). This CDR3 is 16 amino acids long. Germline values: CDR1 SNHLY, CDR2 FYNNEI. Trimming cost V 0 bases and J 5 bases, with 16 bases left between them. CDR3 loop: CASSEALRGGGYGYTF. In DNA form, the CDR3 reads TGTGCCAGCAGTGAAGCGCTTCGGGGGGGAGGATATGGCTACACCTTC.

The chain is built from TRBV2 and TRBJ2-7; 9 nucleotides match TRBD1. This CDR3 spans 15 amino acids. Trimming removed 6 bases from V and 6 bases from J; junction bases left unmatched: 12. Germline CDR1 and CDR2: SNHLY and FYNNEI. The CDR3 nucleotides are TGTGCCAGCAGCGACCCAGCCGGACAGGGGAGCGAGCAGTACTTC. Translated, it gives CASSDPAGQGSEQYF.

The CDR3 DNA reads TGTGCCTGTGCTAGCGGAAGCTCCTACAATGAGCAGTTCTTC. Translation: CACASGSSYNEQFF. V is TRBV30 and J is TRBJ2-1; 7 bases line up with TRBD2. CDR1 and CDR2 from the germline V gene are GTSNPN and SVGIG (reference sequence). The CDR3 has 14 amino acids. The junction had 5 bases not matched to a gene; V was cut back by 6 bases and J by 0 bases.

The chain recombines TRBV10-3 with TRBJ2-5, with TRBD2 identical over 10 bases. The germline CDR1 and CDR2 sequences are ENHRY and SYGVKD. The CDR3 is made up of 12 amino acids. J was trimmed by 3 bases and V by 8 bases; bases with no gene match: 0. The CDR3 reads CAIGLAEETQYF. CDR3 bases: TGTGCCATCGGACTAGCGGAAGAGACCCAGTACTTC.

The gene calls are TRBV15 and TRBJ2-1, with 10 bases that match TRBD1. V was pared by 3 bases and J by 9 bases, with 8 bases of the junction left unmatched. Germline V gene lookup returns CDR1 LNHNV and CDR2 YYDKDF (reference sequence). The CDR3 spans 15 residues. For the CDR3, the DNA is TGTGCCACCAGCAGCCGGGACAGGGGTCGAATTGAGCAGTTCTTC. Encoded protein: CATSSRDRGRIEQFF. The full variable domain, with the rest looked up from reference TRBV15 and TRBJ2-1, is DAMVIQNPRYQVTQFGKPVTLSCSQTLNHNVMYWYQQKSSQAPKLLFHYYDKDFNNEADTPDNFQSRRPNTSFCFLDIRSPGLGDTAMYLCATSSRDRGRIEQFFGPGTRLTVL.

The chain carries TRBV11-2 and TRBJ1-5, with TRBD1 identical over 10 bases. Germline lookup yields CDR1 SGHAT and CDR2 FQNNGV. CDR3 length: 14 amino acids. The V gene end was trimmed by 6 bases and the J gene end by 6 bases; junction bases not matched to a gene: 5. The CDR3 protein is CASSVGTGVQPQHF. CDR3 bases: TGTGCCAGCAGTGTCGGGACAGGGGTTCAGCCCCAGCATTTT.

The chain combines TRBV28 with TRBJ1-5; TRBD1 matches at 10 bases. With 3 bases clipped from V and 4 bases from J, the junction kept 3 bases outside the gene matches. CDR1 and CDR2 from the germline V gene are MDHEN and SYDVKM. This CDR3 comprises 15 residues. For the CDR3, the DNA is TGTGCCAGCAGTTTTCGGGACAGGGGTAATCAGCCCCAGCATTTT. Residues: CASSFRDRGNQPQHF.

V is TRBV7-8 and J is TRBJ1-1; D is unresolved. This CDR3 contains 13 residues. Trimming cost V 6 bases and J 6 bases, with 14 bases left between them. Germline V CDR1 and CDR2: SGHVS, FQNEAQ. The CDR3 bases are TGTGCCAGCAGGTCACAGAGGGTGGCTGAAGCTTTCTTT. Protein product: CASRSQRVAEAFF.

This chain uses TRBV24-1 with TRBJ2-3, with D perhaps TRBD2 (5 bases). The CDR3 contains 16 residues. Trimming took off 3 bases at V and 1 base at J, with 13 bases between the two ends. Per germline, CDR1 KGHDR and CDR2 SFDVKD. The CDR3 here is CATSDDRGSGTDTQYF. CDR3 DNA sequence: TGTGCCACCAGTGATGACCGGGGTAGTGGCACAGATACGCAGTATTTT.

This clone was counted between two and nine times. V is TRBV9 and J is TRBJ2-3, with 13 bases fitting TRBD2. Germline values: CDR1 SGDLS, CDR2 YYNGEE. The CDR3 has 16 amino acids. V was clipped by 2 bases and J by 5 bases; unmatched bases: 5. The CDR3 DNA sequence: TGTGCCAGCAGCGTCACTAGCGGGGGGGCCCTAGATACGCAGTATTTT. It specifies CASSVTSGGALDTQYF.

V gene TRBV18 combines with J gene TRBJ1-1; no reliable D call. This CDR3 has 14 amino acids. Germline CDR1 reads KGHSH; CDR2 reads LQKENI. Between the trimmed V and J ends, which lost 2 bases and 6 bases, there was a span of 13 bases. The CDR3 loop reads CASSPSRDLAEAFF. CDR3 DNA sequence: TGTGCCAGCTCACCATCGAGGGATCTAGCTGAAGCTTTCTTT.

V gene TRBV19 combines with J gene TRBJ2-1, with D tentatively TRBD1 (5 bases). V was clipped by 8 bases and J by 0 bases, with 11 bases between them. Looked up from germline, CDR1 is LNHDA and CDR2 is SQIVND (reference sequence). The CDR3 contains 14 residues. CDR3 nucleotides: TGTGCCAGTGCAACAGGAAGCTCCTACAATGAGCAGTTCTTC. Translating gives CASATGSSYNEQFF. The variable domain in full, with the rest retrieved from reference TRBV19 and TRBJ2-1, is DGGITQSPKYLFRKEGQNVTLSCEQNLNHDAMYWYRQDPGQGLRLIYYSQIVNDFQKGDIAEGYSVSREKKESFPLTVTSAQKNPTAFYLCASATGSSYNEQFFGPGTRLTVL.

The chain carries TRBV4-1 and TRBJ1-1; D call uncertain. This CDR3 comprises 15 residues. Germline lookup yields CDR1 MGHRA and CDR2 YSYEKL. Trimming stripped 0 bases from V and 7 bases from J, with 15 bases between. CDR3 DNA sequence: TGCGCCAGCAGCCAAGATCTTGACTCGCGACTTGAAGCTTTCTTT. The encoded protein is CASSQDLDSRLEAFF.

V is TRBV4-1 and J is TRBJ2-7; 14 bases map to TRBD2. From germline, CDR1 is MGHRA and CDR2 YSYEKL. Trimming removed 1 base from V and 7 bases from J; junction bases left unmatched: 9. The CDR3 has 17 amino acids. The CDR3 loop is CASSQVGGLAGAKEQYF. The CDR3 DNA sequence: TGCGCCAGCAGCCAAGTAGGGGGACTAGCGGGGGCAAAGGAGCAGTACTTC.

This chain joins TRBV7-8 and TRBJ2-1; 9 nucleotides line up with TRBD2. The CDR3 is 19 amino acids. Germline CDR1 and CDR2: SGHVS and FQNEAQ. V lost 1 base to trimming and J lost 2 bases; unmatched junction nucleotides: 12. The CDR3 spells CASSLDPRGGDTAYNEQFF. The CDR3 DNA sequence: TGTGCCAGCAGCTTAGACCCCCGCGGGGGGGATACTGCCTACAATGAGCAGTTCTTC.

This CDR3 reads CASSEPTGTEAFF. DNA of the CDR3: TGTGCCAGCAGTGAACCGACGGGCACTGAAGCTTTCTTT. The V and J genes are TRBV6-1 and TRBJ1-1; D gene ambiguous. V dropped 2 bases and J dropped 4 bases, with 8 bases sitting between them. The V gene's germline CDR1 is MNHNS and CDR2 SASEGT. The CDR3 runs 13 residues.

The chain carries TRBV27 and TRBJ2-2; D is undetermined. Germline V gene lookup returns CDR1 MNHEY and CDR2 SMNVEV (reference sequence). Trimming removed 6 bases from V and 3 bases from J, with 8 bases in between. The CDR3 extends over 13 amino acids. This CDR3 reads CASSPQDTGELFF. CDR3 coding DNA: TGTGCCAGCAGCCCTCAGGACACCGGGGAGCTGTTTTTT.

This sequence joins TRBV6-5 and TRBJ1-3; TRBD1 matches 7 bases. CDR3 length: 14 amino acids. Trimming removed 7 bases from V and 1 base from J; junction bases left unmatched: 4. The germline gives CDR1 MNHEY, CDR2 SVGAGI. CDR3 coding DNA: TGTGCCAGCACTCCAGGGGGATCTGGAAACACCATATATTTT. This codes for CASTPGGSGNTIYF.

The chain combines TRBV15 with TRBJ1-4; D is perhaps TRBD1 (6 bases). The CDR3 contains 15 residues. Trimming cost V 0 bases and J 4 bases, with 9 bases left between them. Per the germline V gene, CDR1 is LNHNV and CDR2 is YYDKDF (reference sequence). The CDR3 region has the DNA TGTGCCACCAGCAGAGACAACAGGGATAATGAAAAACTGTTTTTT. It specifies CATSRDNRDNEKLFF.

This chain uses TRBV24-1 with TRBJ2-2; possibly TRBD2 for D (6 bases). Per the germline V gene, CDR1 is KGHDR and CDR2 is SFDVKD. V was trimmed by 3 bases and J by 6 bases, leaving 16 bases between them. The CDR3 runs 16 residues. The chain's CDR3 is CATSDPSGGQAGELFF. CDR3 nucleotide sequence: TGTGCCACCAGTGATCCCAGCGGAGGGCAGGCCGGGGAGCTGTTTTTT.

The chain uses TRBV9 and TRBJ1-2; 10 bases line up with TRBD1. CDR1 is SGDLS and CDR2 is YYNGEE in the germline V gene. The CDR3 is 15 amino acids. V lost 3 bases, J lost 7 bases, and 9 bases stayed unmatched. The CDR3 DNA is TGTGCCAGCAGCGGTTTCAAGACAGGGGGCAGTGGCTACACCTTC. It translates to CASSGFKTGGSGYTF.

The rearrangement joins TRBV11-3 to TRBJ2-5, with a weak D call TRBD2 (6 bases). Germline V lookup: CDR1 SGHNT, CDR2 YENEEA. Trimming shortened V by 1 base and J by 3 bases, and 6 bases separated the two germline ends. This CDR3 has 13 residues. Written as DNA, the CDR3 is TGTGCCAGCAGCTTAGGACTAGAAGAGACCCAGTACTTC. This codes for CASSLGLEETQYF.

V and J are TRBV4-1 and TRBJ2-7; no clear D. Trimming pared 4 bases from V and 3 bases from J, leaving 10 bases between. The CDR3 has 13 residues. Germline V gene data show CDR1 as MGHRA and CDR2 as YSYEKL. CDR3 region: CASSRETGYEQYF. The CDR3 DNA is TGCGCCAGCAGCCGAGAGACTGGCTACGAGCAGTACTTC.

This clone was detected only once. V and J are TRBV4-1 and TRBJ1-5; D gene unclear. V shed 6 bases and J shed 2 bases, with 26 bases lying between them. The CDR3 extends over 19 amino acids. Germline V lookup: CDR1 MGHRA, CDR2 YSYEKL. CDR3 DNA sequence: TGCGCCAGCAGTCCCGGGAGGCCTTCTACTAAGGGTCGCAATCAGCCCCAGCATTTT. It yields the protein CASSPGRPSTKGRNQPQHF.

The rearrangement joins TRBV3-1 (or the pseudogene TRBV3-2) to TRBJ2-7; 8 bases fit TRBD2. The CDR3 is 15 residues long. CDR1 LGHDT and CDR2 YNNKEL come from the germline V gene (reference sequence). V was clipped by 6 bases and J by 1 base; unmatched bases: 8. This chain's CDR3 is CASRPESGGSYEQYF. CDR3 bases: TGTGCCAGCAGACCCGAGAGCGGGGGTTCCTACGAGCAGTACTTC.